Detailed here is one TCR beta chain. The antigen is unknown. Between the trimmed V and J ends, which lost 5 bases and 2 bases, there was a span of 12 bases. This CDR3 contains 15 residues. From germline, CDR1 is LNHDA and CDR2 SQIVND (reference sequence). This record belongs to a study of T cells in Graves' hyperthyroidism and ophthalmopathy. Study details: Initial diagnosis, before any treatment, was when peripheral blood was collected. Overall study findings and caveats: Clonotypes that were expanded in thyroid above 0.001 mostly appeared in blood too. The model foresaw ophthalmopathy a median roughly 6.6 months prior to onset.

Amplified regions were TCR beta CDR3 sequences from RNA transcripts. The primer set for the first-round RT-PCR of the TCR CDR3 was HTBI. TCRdb reprocessed the multiplex PCR reads via MiXCR and lists one record per CDR3 protein. The top ten hold around 28% of the sample, which has 300,000 to 500,000 distinct CDR3 sequences, over 12% seen once. Sequencing used blood. The source of this sequence is a man in his fifties with Graves' ophthalmopathy. The rearrangement uses TRBV19 and TRBJ2-2; a possible D gene is TRBD1 (6 bases). CDR3 nucleotides: TGTGCCAGTAGTGGAACAGGGATAAACACCGGGGAGCTGTTTTTT. Protein sequence: CASSGTGINTGELFF.